This T cell receptor beta chain derives from a study of cytomegalovirus exposure and HLA in healthy donors. Study conclusions and caveats: In a later analysis, an Asian-associated ancestry cluster reportedly showed fewer N-insertions than the approximately 640-donor mean. CMV serostatus was the only immune exposure information that was available. Many donors shared some public TCRs, even though most TCR sequences were rare.

The PCR contained 60 Vbeta and 13 Jbeta primers. Authors' analysis steps: Later reanalysis found approximately 80 million unique TCR beta chains, approximately 11 million of them shared. Only in-frame clones appear in the TCRdb table, and some are missing; sequencing was by immunoSEQ multiplex PCR. The V and J calls and the clone size are those of that table, but D and trimming were determined from the DNA. The sample yields about 120,000 clones, 17% seen once. Germline-derived CDR1 and CDR2 are MNHEY and SMNVEV (reference sequence). This CDR3 is built from 13 residues. In its sample, this clone was seen a few times. Its antigen is undetermined. Germline is not matched at one junction end, which may reflect a read error. Other DNA sequences from this sample encode an identical CDR3 as well.

The genes are TRBV27 and TRBJ2-7; the match to TRBD2 covers 10 bases. The origin of this receptor is a female donor in good health and CMV-seropositive. The sequenced sample was PBMCs. CDR3 residues: CASSWTSGYEQYF. Written as DNA, the CDR3 is TGTGCCAGCAGTTGGACTAGCGGATACGAGCAGTACTTT.